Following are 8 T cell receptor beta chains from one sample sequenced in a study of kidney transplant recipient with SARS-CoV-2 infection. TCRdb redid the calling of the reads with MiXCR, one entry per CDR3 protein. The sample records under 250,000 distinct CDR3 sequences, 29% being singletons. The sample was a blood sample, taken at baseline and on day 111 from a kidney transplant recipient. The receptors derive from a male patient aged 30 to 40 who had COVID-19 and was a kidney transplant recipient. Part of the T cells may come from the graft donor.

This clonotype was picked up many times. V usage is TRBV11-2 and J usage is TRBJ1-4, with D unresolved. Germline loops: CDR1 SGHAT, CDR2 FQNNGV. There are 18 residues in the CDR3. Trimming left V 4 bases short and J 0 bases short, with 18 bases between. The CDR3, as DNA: TGTGCCAGCAGCTCTACCCCGGGGTTGGGTCCAACTAATGAAAAACTGTTTTTT. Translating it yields CASSSTPGLGPTNEKLFF.

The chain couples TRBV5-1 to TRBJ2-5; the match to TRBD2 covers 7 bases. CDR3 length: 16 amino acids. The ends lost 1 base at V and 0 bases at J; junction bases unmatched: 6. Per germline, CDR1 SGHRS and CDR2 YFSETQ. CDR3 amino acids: CASSLSGAADQETQYF. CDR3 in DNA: TGCGCCAGCAGCTTGAGCGGGGCGGCGGACCAAGAGACCCAGTACTTC.

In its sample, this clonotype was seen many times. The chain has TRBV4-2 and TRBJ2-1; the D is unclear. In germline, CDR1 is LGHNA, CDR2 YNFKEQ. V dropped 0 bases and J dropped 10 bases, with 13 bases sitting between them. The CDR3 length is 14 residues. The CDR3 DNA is TGTGCCAGCAGCCAAGATGGTGTGTCCGGGGAGCAGTTCTTC. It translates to CASSQDGVSGEQFF.

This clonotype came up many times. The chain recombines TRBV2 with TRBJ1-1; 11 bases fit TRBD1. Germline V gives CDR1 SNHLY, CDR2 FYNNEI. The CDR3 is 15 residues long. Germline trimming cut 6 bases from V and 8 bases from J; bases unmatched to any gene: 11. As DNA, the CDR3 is TGTGCCAGCAGGGGGACAGGGGGTACGGCGGTCGAAGCTTTCTTT. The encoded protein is CASRGTGGTAVEAFF.

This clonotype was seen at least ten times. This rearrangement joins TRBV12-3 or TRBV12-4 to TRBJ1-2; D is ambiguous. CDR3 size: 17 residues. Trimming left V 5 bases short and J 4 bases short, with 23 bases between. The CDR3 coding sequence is TGTGCCAGCAGTGTAATTAACACAGCAGGAAAGACCTATGGCTACACCTTC. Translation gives CASSVINTAGKTYGYTF.

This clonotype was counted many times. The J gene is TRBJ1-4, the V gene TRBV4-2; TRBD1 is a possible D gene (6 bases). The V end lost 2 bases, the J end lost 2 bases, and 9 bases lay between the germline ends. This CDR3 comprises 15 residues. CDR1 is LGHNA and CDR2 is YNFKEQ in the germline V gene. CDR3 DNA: TGTGCCAGCAGCCAAAGAGGGGGGACTAATGAAAAACTGTTTTTT. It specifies CASSQRGGTNEKLFF.

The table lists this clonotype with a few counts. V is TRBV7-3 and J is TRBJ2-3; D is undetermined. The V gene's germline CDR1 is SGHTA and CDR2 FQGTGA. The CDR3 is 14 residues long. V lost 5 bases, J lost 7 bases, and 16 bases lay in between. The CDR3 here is CASSVGVEANTQYF. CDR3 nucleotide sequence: TGTGCCAGCAGCGTAGGTGTCGAGGCCAATACGCAGTATTTT.

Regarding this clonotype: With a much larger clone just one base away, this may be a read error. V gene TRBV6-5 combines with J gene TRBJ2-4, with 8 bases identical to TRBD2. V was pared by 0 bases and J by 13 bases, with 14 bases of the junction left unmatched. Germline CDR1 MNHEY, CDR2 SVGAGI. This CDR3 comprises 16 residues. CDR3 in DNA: TGTGCCAGCAGTTACTCCCCTAGCGGGCGGCGGGAAGGGCAGTACTTC. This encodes CASSYSPSGRREGQYF.